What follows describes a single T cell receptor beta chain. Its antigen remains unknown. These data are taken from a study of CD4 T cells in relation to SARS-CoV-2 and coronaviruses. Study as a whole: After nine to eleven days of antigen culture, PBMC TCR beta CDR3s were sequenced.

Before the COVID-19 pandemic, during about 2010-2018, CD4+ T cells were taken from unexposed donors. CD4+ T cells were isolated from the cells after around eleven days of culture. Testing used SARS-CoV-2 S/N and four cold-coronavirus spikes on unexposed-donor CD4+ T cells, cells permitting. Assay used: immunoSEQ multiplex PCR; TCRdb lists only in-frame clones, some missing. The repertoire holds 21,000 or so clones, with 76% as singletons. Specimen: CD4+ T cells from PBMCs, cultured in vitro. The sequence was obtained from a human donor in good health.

The CDR3 is CSVVGDGNNYGYTF. Written as DNA, the CDR3 is TGCAGCGTTGTAGGCGACGGGAACAACTATGGCTACACCTTC. The chain uses TRBV29-1 and TRBJ1-2; D not certain. Germline V gene sequence: CDR1 SQVTM, CDR2 ANQGSEA. CDR3 size: 14 residues. V shed 4 bases and J shed 2 bases, with 14 bases lying between them.